The clone carrying this T cell receptor (beta chain) was detected only once. Sequenced by immunoSEQ multiplex PCR; TCRdb stores in-frame clones only, minus some. The data contain about 75,000 clones, 90% to 95% of them singletons. The V end was cut by 3 bases, the J end by 6 bases, with 12 bases between. Germline values: CDR1 KGHSH, CDR2 LQKENI. The CDR3 runs 13 residues. The entry originates in a study of technical replicates of blood from several donors. Sample: PBMCs. This chain joins TRBV18 and TRBJ2-7, with D possibly matching TRBD1 (6 bases). The origin of this receptor is a human donor in good health. Some clones in this sample may be carry-over from other donors' samples. This CDR3 is CASSPVQGSEQYF. The CDR3, as DNA: TGTGCCAGCTCACCTGTACAGGGTTCCGAGCAGTACTTC.